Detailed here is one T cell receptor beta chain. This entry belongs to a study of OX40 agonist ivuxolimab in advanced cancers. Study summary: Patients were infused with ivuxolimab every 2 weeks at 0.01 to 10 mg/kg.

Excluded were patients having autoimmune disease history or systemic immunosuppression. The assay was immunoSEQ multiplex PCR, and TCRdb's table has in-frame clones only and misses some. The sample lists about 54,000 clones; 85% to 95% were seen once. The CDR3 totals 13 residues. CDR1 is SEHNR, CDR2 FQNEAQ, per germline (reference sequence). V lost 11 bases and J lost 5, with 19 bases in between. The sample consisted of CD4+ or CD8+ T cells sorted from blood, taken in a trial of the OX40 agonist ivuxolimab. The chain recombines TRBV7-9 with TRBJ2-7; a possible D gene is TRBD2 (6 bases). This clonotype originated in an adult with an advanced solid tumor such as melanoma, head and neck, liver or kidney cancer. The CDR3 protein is CAARDGSGNEQYF. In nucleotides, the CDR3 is TGTGCCGCGCGGGACGGGTCCGGAAACGAGCAGTACTTC.